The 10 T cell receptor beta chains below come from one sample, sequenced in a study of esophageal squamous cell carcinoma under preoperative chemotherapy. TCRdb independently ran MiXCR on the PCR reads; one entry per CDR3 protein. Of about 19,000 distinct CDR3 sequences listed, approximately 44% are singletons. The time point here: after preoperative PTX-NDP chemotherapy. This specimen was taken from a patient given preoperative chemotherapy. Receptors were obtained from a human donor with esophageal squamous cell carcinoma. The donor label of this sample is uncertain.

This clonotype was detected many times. As DNA, the CDR3 is TGTGCCAGCAGCTTGAATCCTTCCGCCGGGGAGCTGTTTTTT. Protein: CASSLNPSAGELFF. The chain links TRBV5-5 to TRBJ2-2; D remains unclear. The CDR3 has 14 residues. In germline, CDR1 is SGHKS, CDR2 YYEKEE (reference sequence). The V and J ends lost 1 base and 6 bases respectively, with 10 bases between them. The variable domain in full, completed from reference TRBV5-5 and TRBJ2-2, reads DAGVTQSPTHLIKTRGQQVTLRCSPISGHKSVSWYQQVLGQGPQFIFQYYEKEERGRGNFPDRFSARQFPNYSSELNVNALLLGDSALYLCASSLNPSAGELFFGEGSRLTVL.

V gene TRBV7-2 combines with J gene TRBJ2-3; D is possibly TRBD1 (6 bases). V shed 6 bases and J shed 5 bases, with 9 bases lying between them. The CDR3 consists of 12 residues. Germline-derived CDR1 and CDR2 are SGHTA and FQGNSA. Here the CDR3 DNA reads TGTGCCAGCAGTGGGGGCCTAGATACGCAGTATTTT. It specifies CASSGGLDTQYF.

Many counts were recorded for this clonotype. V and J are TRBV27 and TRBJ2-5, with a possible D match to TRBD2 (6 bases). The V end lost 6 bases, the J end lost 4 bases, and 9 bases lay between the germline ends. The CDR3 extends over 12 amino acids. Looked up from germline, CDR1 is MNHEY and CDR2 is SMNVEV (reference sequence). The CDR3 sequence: CASSHGGETQYF. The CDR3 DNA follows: TGTGCCAGCAGCCACGGGGGAGAGACCCAGTACTTC.

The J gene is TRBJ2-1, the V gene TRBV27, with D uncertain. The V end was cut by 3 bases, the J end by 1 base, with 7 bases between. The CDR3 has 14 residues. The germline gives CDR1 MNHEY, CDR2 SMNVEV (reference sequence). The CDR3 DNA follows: TGTGCCAGCAGTTTCCAAGGATCCTACAATGAGCAGTTCTTC. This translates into CASSFQGSYNEQFF.

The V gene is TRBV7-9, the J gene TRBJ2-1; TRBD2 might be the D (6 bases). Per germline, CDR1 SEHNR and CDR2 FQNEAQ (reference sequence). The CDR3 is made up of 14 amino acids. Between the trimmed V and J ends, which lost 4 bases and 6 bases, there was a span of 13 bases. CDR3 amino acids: CASSSGTQSNEQFF. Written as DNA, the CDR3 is TGTGCCAGCAGCTCAGGGACTCAAAGCAATGAGCAGTTCTTC.

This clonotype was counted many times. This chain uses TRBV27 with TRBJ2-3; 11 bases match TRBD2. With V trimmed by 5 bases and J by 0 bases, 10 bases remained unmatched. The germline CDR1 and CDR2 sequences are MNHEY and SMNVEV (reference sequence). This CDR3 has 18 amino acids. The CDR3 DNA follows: TGTGCCAGCAGTGCCGGGACTAGCGGAACAACTAGCACAGATACGCAGTATTTT. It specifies CASSAGTSGTTSTDTQYF.

CDR3 region: CASSVSGRSGTDTQYF. DNA for the CDR3: TGTGCCAGCAGTGTATCGGGGCGGAGTGGCACAGATACGCAGTATTTT. This chain joins TRBV6-8 and TRBJ2-3, with D perhaps being TRBD1 or TRBD2 (5 bases each). This CDR3 has 16 amino acids. The germline V gene has CDR1 MNHGY and CDR2 SAAAGT. V lost 5 bases, J lost 1 base, and 16 bases lay in between.

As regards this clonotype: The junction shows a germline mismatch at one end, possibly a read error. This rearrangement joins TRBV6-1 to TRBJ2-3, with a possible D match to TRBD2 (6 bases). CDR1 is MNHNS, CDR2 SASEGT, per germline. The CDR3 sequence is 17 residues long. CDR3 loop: CASRAPTGSTGTDTQYF. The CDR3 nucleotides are TGTGCCAGCAGAGCGCCGACCGGGAGCACTGGCACAGATACGCAGTACTTT.

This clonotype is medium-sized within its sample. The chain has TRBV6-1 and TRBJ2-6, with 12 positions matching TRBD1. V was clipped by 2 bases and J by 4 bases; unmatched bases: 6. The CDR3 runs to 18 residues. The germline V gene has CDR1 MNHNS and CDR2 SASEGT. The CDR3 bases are TGTGCCAGCAGTGAATGGGACAGGGGGCAGGGAGGGGCCAACGTCCTGACTTTC. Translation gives CASSEWDRGQGGANVLTF.

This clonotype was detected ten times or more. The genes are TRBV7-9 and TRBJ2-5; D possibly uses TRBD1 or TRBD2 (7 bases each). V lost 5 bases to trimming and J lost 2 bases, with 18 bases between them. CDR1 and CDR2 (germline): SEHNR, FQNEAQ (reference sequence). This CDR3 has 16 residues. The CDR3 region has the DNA TGTGCCAGCAGCCAGGGGGGAGGCGGGAGTCAAGAGACCCAGTACTTC. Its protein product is CASSQGGGGSQETQYF.